This T cell receptor beta chain came from a study of cytomegalovirus exposure and HLA in healthy donors. Study results and caveats: Investigators reported 150 to 200 TCR beta chains as tied to cytomegalovirus. Previous analysis showed most TCR beta V segments were productive about 87% or about 30% of the time. When presence/absence was analysed, sequencing depth was taken to be roughly uniform across donors.

PCR used 60 Vbeta primers and 13 Jbeta primers. Assay used: immunoSEQ multiplex PCR; TCRdb lists only in-frame clones, some missing. The profile covers 150,000 to 200,000 clones, with about 9.4% appearing a single time and 1% to 1.5% taken by the ten largest. This clone turned up a few times. Antigen specificity is unknown. The germline CDR1 and CDR2 sequences are MNHEY and SMNVEV (reference sequence). V lost 5 bases and J lost 1; bases outside the gene matches: 4. This CDR3 has 15 residues. Sequencing was carried out using PBMCs. This chain links TRBV27 with TRBJ1-5, with 8 bases matching TRBD1. This receptor was obtained from a woman aged 25 to 39 in good health and CMV-seropositive. The DNA for the CDR3 is TGTGCCAGCAGTGAGGGACAGGTAAGCAATCAGCCCCAGCATTTT. As protein: CASSEGQVSNQPQHF.